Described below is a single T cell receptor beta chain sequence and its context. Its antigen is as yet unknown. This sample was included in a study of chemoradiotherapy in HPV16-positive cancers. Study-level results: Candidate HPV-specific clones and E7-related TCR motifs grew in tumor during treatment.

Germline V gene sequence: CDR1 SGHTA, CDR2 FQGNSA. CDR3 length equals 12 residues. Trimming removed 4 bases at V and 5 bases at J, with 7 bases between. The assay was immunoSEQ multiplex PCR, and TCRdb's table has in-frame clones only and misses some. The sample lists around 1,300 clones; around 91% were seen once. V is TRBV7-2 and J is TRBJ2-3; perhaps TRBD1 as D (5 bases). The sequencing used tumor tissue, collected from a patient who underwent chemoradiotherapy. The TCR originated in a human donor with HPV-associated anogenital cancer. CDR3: CASSSRVDTQYF. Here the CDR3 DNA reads TGTGCCAGCAGCTCCAGGGTAGATACGCAGTATTTT. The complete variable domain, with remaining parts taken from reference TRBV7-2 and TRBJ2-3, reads GAGVSQSPSNKVTEKGKDVELRCDPISGHTALYWYRQSLGQGLEFLIYFQGNSAPDKSGLPSDRFSAERTGGSVSTLTIQRTQQEDSAVYLCASSSRVDTQYFGPGTRLTVL.